This TCR beta chain was sequenced in a study of blood T cells in healthy people across ages. There are a few counts of this clonotype. Every donor gave approximately 10 milliliters of peripheral blood. Whenever a sample was processed, at least 6.5 million PBMCs were isolated. The authors ran a second PCR of roughly 6 to 12 cycles using a sample-barcoded 5' primer and a J-beta primer mix. Each cDNA was tagged by a template-switch adaptor containing 12 random nucleotides. TCRdb fed the 5' RACE reads into MiXCR, producing one record per CDR3 protein. The sample has fewer than 2,000,000 distinct CDR3 sequences; about 35% are singletons. The source is a woman aged 25 to 45 in good health. Sequencing used blood.

The CDR3 DNA reads TGTGCCAGCAGCCAAAAGCGGGGGGGCACCGACGAGCAGTACTTC. Translating it yields CASSQKRGGTDEQYF. The rearrangement uses TRBV4-2 and TRBJ2-7; 10 nucleotides line up with TRBD2. This CDR3 contains 15 residues. The germline V gene encodes CDR1 LGHNA and CDR2 YNFKEQ. The V gene end was trimmed by 2 bases and the J gene end by 5 bases; junction bases not matched to a gene: 6.